This paragraph reports one T cell receptor (beta chain). This CDR3 is built from 18 residues. From germline, CDR1 is LGHDT and CDR2 YNNKEL (reference sequence). The J segment lost 5 bases and the V segment lost 0 bases, leaving 6 bases of the junction unmatched. This sample was included in a study of blood T cell repertoires in COVID-19. In the original processing: For nucleated cells, counts were estimated from reference gene primer amplification. The assay was immunoSEQ multiplex PCR, and TCRdb's table has in-frame clones only and misses some. The D gene and trimming were derived from the DNA, and the V and J assignments and clone size from that table. This table holds tens of thousands of clones, around 90% found once.

The J gene is TRBJ2-5, the V gene TRBV3-1 (or the pseudogene TRBV3-2), with 16 bases identical to TRBD2. Sequenced sample: peripheral blood. The clonotype was recovered from a human donor with active COVID-19. The donor label of this sample is uncertain. The CDR3 reads CASSQEGLAGGLLETQYF. As DNA, the CDR3 is TGTGCCAGCAGCCAAGAGGGACTAGCGGGGGGGCTTTTGGAGACCCAGTACTTC.